The 9 T cell receptor beta chains listed next were all sequenced from one sample in a study of CXCR3-negative and CXCR3-positive naive CD8 T cells. Study-level findings and limits: Hydrophobicity was higher for TRB CDR3s found in CXCR3-positive naive cells than in CXCR3-negative naive cells.

Their antigen targets remain unknown. All TRB cDNA libraries came from 5' RACE performed with UMI labels. TCRdb reanalyzed the 5' RACE reads, giving one entry per CDR3 protein sequence and no DNA. The sample table sets out approximately 100,000 distinct CDR3 sequences. The sample consisted of naive CXCR3+ CD8+ T cells from blood. Noted subset: CD45RO-CCR7+CD27+CD95- naive CD8+ T cells expressing CXCR3 (TNR3+). Receptors originate from a human donor in good health. Some clones in this sample may be carry-over from other donors' samples.

V and J are TRBV13 and TRBJ2-7; TCRdb proposes TRBD1, but this gene call is untestable without DNA. CDR3 length: 13 residues. CDR1 and CDR2 (germline): PRHDT, FYEKMQ (reference sequence). CDR3 sequence: CASLDRGRREQYF.

The chain couples TRBV20-1 to TRBJ2-7. The germline gives CDR1 DFQATT, CDR2 SNEGSKA (reference sequence). The CDR3 length is 13 residues. CDR3 protein: CSATPDSSYEQYF.

V gene TRBV12-3 or TRBV12-4 combines with J gene TRBJ2-7; TCRdb proposes TRBD1, but this gene call is untestable without DNA. The CDR3 runs to 15 residues. The CDR3 spells CASSGRQGQVYEQYF.

The chain couples TRBV20-1 to TRBJ2-3; TCRdb gives TRBD1 as the D gene, but with no DNA this cannot be confirmed. Per the germline V gene, CDR1 is DFQATT and CDR2 is SNEGSKA (reference sequence). CDR3 length equals 16 residues. CDR3 region: CSARDPPGQGTDTQYF.

The chain employs TRBV25-1 and TRBJ1-1. In germline, CDR1 is MGHDK, CDR2 SYGVNS. The CDR3 is made up of 13 amino acids. The CDR3 sequence: CASSELGNTEAFF.

This sequence joins TRBV4-1 and TRBJ2-7; the D call of TRBD1 rests on TCRdb alone, since no DNA is present to check it. CDR1 MGHRA and CDR2 YSYEKL come from the germline V gene. This CDR3 is built from 17 residues. CDR3 sequence reads: CASSQDESVSSSYEQYF.

The chain employs TRBV20-1 and TRBJ2-7; the D gene TCRdb calls, TRBD1, cannot be checked with no DNA. The length of the CDR3 is 14 residues. The germline V gene has CDR1 DFQATT and CDR2 SNEGSKA (reference sequence). The CDR3 here is CSARSGASSYEQYF.

This chain joins TRBV5-1 and TRBJ2-7; TCRdb indicates TRBD2, and absent DNA this call remains unverified. Germline V gene sequence: CDR1 SGHRS, CDR2 YFSETQ. The CDR3 extends over 18 amino acids. The CDR3 region is CASSLAPNPGLSTYEQYF.

The V call is TRBV28, the J call TRBJ2-2. CDR1 and CDR2 from the germline V gene are MDHEN and SYDVKM. The CDR3 is 16 residues long. CDR3 protein: CASSFSRVTNTGELFF.